This T cell receptor (beta chain) comes out of a study of T cell responses to AZD1222 COVID-19 vaccine. Study overall: Second-dose schedules of about 4 or about 12 weeks were combined.

Broader study findings: None of the repertoires were sampled until the peak T cell response had passed.

The ends lost 4 bases at V and 1 base at J; junction bases unmatched: 3. Germline V gene lookup returns CDR1 GTSNPN and CDR2 SVGIG (reference sequence). This CDR3 has 14 amino acids. Turning to this clone: Its antigen remains unidentified.

Produced via immunoSEQ multiplex PCR; TCRdb's table is partial and in-frame only. The sample lists about 140,000 clones; roughly 90% were seen once. The receptor was derived from an adult in good health. The chain combines TRBV30 with TRBJ2-2, with 7 bases identical to TRBD2. The starting material was peripheral blood, obtained on day 0 of AZD1222 vaccination. The CDR3 DNA sequence: TGTGCCTGGAATCGGGGGGTGAACACCGGGGAGCTGTTTTTT. This translates into CAWNRGVNTGELFF.